A single sample gave rise to the 21 T cell receptor beta chains below, sequenced in a study of cytomegalovirus exposure and HLA in healthy donors. The PCR contained 60 Vbeta and 13 Jbeta primers. The data were produced by immunoSEQ multiplex PCR, yet TCRdb's version contains in-frame clones alone and is incomplete. Among roughly 110,000 clones, around 85% were seen once, and the ten largest hold approximately 2%. The sequenced sample was PBMCs. These receptors came from a man aged 25-45 years in good health and CMV-seronegative.

This clone has only one observation. This rearrangement joins TRBV4-1 to TRBJ1-5; the D gene is possibly TRBD1 (6 bases). The ends were cut back, 5 bases at V and 4 bases at J, with 18 bases in the middle. This CDR3 is built from 16 residues. Germline V gene data show CDR1 as MGHRA and CDR2 as YSYEKL. The CDR3 nucleotides read TGCGCCAGCAGCACGATGGACAGACTTGGGAATCAGCCCCAGCATTTT. It is translated as CASSTMDRLGNQPQHF.

V gene TRBV10-2 combines with J gene TRBJ2-7, with 9 bases matching TRBD2. Unmatched junction bases numbered 4, after V lost 10 bases and J lost 0 bases. Germline CDR1 is WSHSY and CDR2 is SAAADI. The CDR3 spans 13 residues. CDR3 in DNA: TGCGCCACCCAGGGACTAGCCTCCTACGAGCAGTACTTC. Encoded protein: CATQGLASYEQYF.

V gene TRBV9 combines with J gene TRBJ2-3; 9 bases are shared with TRBD1. The length of the CDR3 is 15 residues. The germline gives CDR1 SGDLS, CDR2 YYNGEE. V shed 2 bases, J shed 8 bases, and the junction held 9 bases outside the gene matches. The CDR3 DNA sequence: TGTGCCAGCAGCGTCGGGGACAGGGTATCATTTACGCAGTATTTT. Translated: CASSVGDRVSFTQYF.

V usage is TRBV7-2 and J usage is TRBJ2-3; D uncertain. This CDR3 spans 13 amino acids. Deletions cut 4 bases from V and 0 bases from J, with 5 bases between. Germline V gene lookup returns CDR1 SGHTA and CDR2 FQGNSA. DNA of the CDR3: TGTGCCAGCAGCTCAGATAGCACAGATACGCAGTATTTT. Translation gives CASSSDSTDTQYF.

The gene calls are TRBV30 and TRBJ1-1, with a weak D call TRBD1 (5 bases). Trimming removed 3 bases at V and 7 bases at J, with 12 bases between. This CDR3 comprises 12 residues. The germline V gene has CDR1 GTSNPN and CDR2 SVGIG (reference sequence). CDR3 protein: CAWRGVGNEAFF. DNA for the CDR3: TGTGCCTGGAGAGGGGTCGGAAATGAAGCTTTCTTT.

This chain joins TRBV4-2 and TRBJ2-7; 8 positions match TRBD2. CDR1 and CDR2 from the germline V gene are LGHNA and YNFKEQ. V was clipped by 4 bases and J by 6 bases; unmatched bases: 11. This CDR3 is built from 15 residues. DNA for the CDR3: TGTGCCAGCAGCCTGCAGGACGGGGGGGTGTCCGAGCAGTACTTC. It yields the protein CASSLQDGGVSEQYF.

The chain uses TRBV7-2 and TRBJ1-1; D uncertain. This CDR3 has 13 residues. Trimming cost V 2 bases and J 7 bases, with 11 bases left between them. Germline V lookup: CDR1 SGHTA, CDR2 FQGNSA. CDR3 in amino acids: CASSLSLQVEAFF. CDR3 in DNA: TGTGCCAGCAGCTTAAGTTTGCAGGTTGAAGCTTTCTTT.

This chain connects TRBV7-9 to TRBJ1-3; 7 nucleotides line up with TRBD1. The germline V gene encodes CDR1 SEHNR and CDR2 FQNEAQ (reference sequence). With V trimmed by 5 bases and J by 8 bases, 12 bases remained unmatched. The CDR3 consists of 15 residues. CDR3 bases: TGTGCCAGCAGCCTAGGACAGGCGGTGGCGGACACCATATATTTT. Residues: CASSLGQAVADTIYF.

The chain joins TRBV2 to TRBJ2-5, with D tentatively TRBD2 (6 bases). Germline loops: CDR1 SNHLY, CDR2 FYNNEI. The germline V and J ends were trimmed by 5 bases and 4 bases, with 14 bases remaining between them. This CDR3 has 14 residues. This CDR3 is CASSPGLGGETQYF. The CDR3 DNA reads TGTGCCAGCAGTCCGGGACTTGGGGGAGAGACCCAGTACTTC.

V and J are TRBV28 and TRBJ1-5; D perhaps matches TRBD1 (6 bases). Germline CDR1 reads MDHEN; CDR2 reads SYDVKM. The CDR3 sequence is 13 residues long. The V and J ends lost 7 bases and 7 bases respectively, with 14 bases between them. In DNA, the CDR3 is TGTGCCAGCATTACAGGGTTCCAACAGCCCCAGCATTTT. It yields the protein CASITGFQQPQHF.

V and J are TRBV4-1 and TRBJ1-4, with TRBD1 identical over 9 bases. The CDR3 runs to 17 residues. V gave up 0 bases and J gave up 6 bases; unmatched junction bases: 8. Germline-derived CDR1 and CDR2 are MGHRA and YSYEKL. The CDR3 DNA reads as TGCGCCAGCAGCCAAGAACAACCGGGACAGGGTGATGAAAAACTGTTTTTT. The encoded protein is CASSQEQPGQGDEKLFF.

As for this clone: One end of the junction does not line up with germline, which may come from a read error. The chain combines TRBV11-2 with TRBJ1-2, with D perhaps TRBD1 (6 bases). CDR1 SGHAT and CDR2 FQNNGV come from the germline V gene. The CDR3 is 13 residues long. CDR3 sequence: CASSLSWEQGWFF. CDR3 sequence (DNA): TGTGCCAGCAGCTTATCATGGGAGCAGGGGTGGTTCTTC. Variable domain in full (rest from reference TRBV11-2 and TRBJ1-2): EAGVAQSPRYKIIEKRQSVAFWCNPISGHATLYWYQQILGQGPKLLIQFQNNGVVDDSQLPKDRFSAERLKGVDSTLKIQPAKLEDSAVYLCASSLSWEQGWFFGSGTRLTVV.

The chain recombines TRBV6-5 with TRBJ1-1; D may be TRBD1 (5 bases). V gave up 7 bases and J gave up 1 base, with 10 bases separating them. The V gene's germline CDR1 is MNHEY and CDR2 SVGAGI. The CDR3 has 13 residues. As DNA, the CDR3 is TGTGCCAGCAACCTACAGGCGAACACTGAAGCTTTCTTT. Its translation: CASNLQANTEAFF.

The rearrangement uses TRBV19 and TRBJ2-3, with a tentative D call TRBD2 (6 bases). Trimming cost V 10 bases and J 0 bases, with 11 bases left between them. The CDR3 consists of 13 residues. Looked up from germline, CDR1 is LNHDA and CDR2 is SQIVND (reference sequence). The DNA for the CDR3 is TGTGCCATCGCTAGCGAAAGCACAGATACGCAGTATTTT. It translates to CAIASESTDTQYF.

The chain carries TRBV6-5 and TRBJ2-7; 10 bases are a match to TRBD1. Germline values: CDR1 MNHEY, CDR2 SVGAGI. This CDR3 spans 14 amino acids. With V trimmed by 2 bases and J by 7 bases, 5 bases remained unmatched. The DNA of the CDR3 is TGTGCCAGCAGTTACGGGACAGGGGTAACAGAGCAGTACTTC. Translating it yields CASSYGTGVTEQYF.

The J gene is TRBJ2-4, the V gene TRBV2; the D gene is possibly TRBD2 (6 bases). The CDR3 loop spans 16 amino acids. Germline loops: CDR1 SNHLY, CDR2 FYNNEI. Trimming shortened V by 0 bases and J by 5 bases, and 14 bases separated the two germline ends. The CDR3 here is CASSEALASLENIQYF. Written as DNA, the CDR3 is TGTGCCAGCAGTGAAGCGCTAGCGAGCCTGGAAAACATTCAGTACTTC.

This rearrangement joins TRBV28 to TRBJ2-2; D unclear. V was cut by 3 bases and J by 10 bases, with 9 bases left in between. Germline CDR1 reads MDHEN; CDR2 reads SYDVKM. The CDR3 is made up of 12 amino acids. The chain's CDR3 is CASSFGLPELFF. The CDR3 DNA is TGTGCCAGCAGTTTTGGCCTCCCGGAGCTGTTTTTT.

The chain couples TRBV5-1 to TRBJ1-1, with 7 bases fitting TRBD1. Looked up from germline, CDR1 is SGHRS and CDR2 is YFSETQ. The V segment lost 2 bases and the J segment 9 bases; nucleotides outside the gene matches: 10. CDR3 length equals 14 residues. The CDR3 DNA follows: TGCGCCAGCAGCTTAGCCGGGACAGCGAAAAAAGCTTTCTTT. Translated, it gives CASSLAGTAKKAFF.

This chain joins TRBV5-4 and TRBJ2-3; TRBD2 might be the D (5 bases). Germline loops: CDR1 SGHNT, CDR2 YYREEE (reference sequence). V dropped 0 bases and J dropped 1 base, with 15 bases sitting between them. The CDR3 runs 17 residues. DNA for the CDR3: TGTGCCAGCAGCTTGGCCGGGCCCCTCGGGGGCACAGATACGCAGTATTTT. Translating gives CASSLAGPLGGTDTQYF.

The CDR3 DNA is TGTGCCAGCAGCTCCCGGACTAGCACTCAGTACTTC. This gives the protein CASSSRTSTQYF. This chain links TRBV7-2 with TRBJ2-4; 8 nucleotides line up with TRBD2. The CDR3 has 12 amino acids. Germline V gene sequence: CDR1 SGHTA, CDR2 FQGNSA. V lost 4 bases and J lost 12; bases outside the gene matches: 5.

The CDR3 loop reads CASSSGLAKNIQYF. The CDR3 region has the DNA TGCGCCAGCAGCTCCGGTTTAGCCAAAAACATTCAGTACTTC. The V gene is TRBV5-1, the J gene TRBJ2-4; D is ambiguous. Deletions cut 3 bases from V and 0 bases from J, with 7 bases between. The CDR3 spans 14 residues. In germline, CDR1 is SGHRS, CDR2 YFSETQ.